What follows is one T cell receptor (beta chain) and its context. Trimming at V came to 2 bases and at J to 4 bases, leaving 6 bases not matched to a gene. Germline V lookup: CDR1 MGHDK, CDR2 SYGVNS. The CDR3 totals 15 residues. This sample was included in a study of blood T cells in healthy people across ages. With a J-beta primer mix and a sample-barcoded 5' primer, a second PCR ran about 7 to 12 cycles. TCRdb analysed the 5' RACE reads with MiXCR anew, one entry per CDR3 protein. The table has about 900,000 distinct CDR3 sequences, roughly 52% seen once; the top ten hold roughly an eighth. The clonotype was recovered from a man aged 25 to 45 in good health. The chain employs TRBV25-1 and TRBJ1-2; 8 nucleotides agree with TRBD1. Sequencing was carried out using blood. This chain's CDR3 is CASSEMGQVAYGYTF. As DNA, the CDR3 is TGTGCCAGCAGTGAAATGGGACAGGTGGCCTATGGCTACACCTTC.